Below are 29 T cell receptor beta chains sequenced from a single sample in a study of response to subunit inactivated influenza vaccine. Each CDR3 protein is one row after TCRdb ran MiXCR on the RT-PCR reads. This repertoire shows roughly 540,000 distinct CDR3 sequences, 20% to 25% found once; its top ten account for 2.5% to 3%. The same data also contributed to another study, on T cells expressing NK-cell markers. In that study: Generation of TCR beta cDNA was performed by 5'RACE template switching incorporating UMIs.

Here the sequenced sample was CD4+ T cells sorted from PBMCs, taken 11 to 12 days after vaccination. These receptors all stem from a man aged 50-59 years who received an inactivated influenza vaccine.

This clonotype was observed a handful of times. The chain is built from TRBV18 and TRBJ1-1; D perhaps matches TRBD1 (6 bases). Germline values: CDR1 KGHSH, CDR2 LQKENI. Trimming stripped 1 base from V and 0 bases from J, with 12 bases between. This CDR3 contains 16 residues. The CDR3 nucleotides read TGTGCCAGCTCACCACGACAGGCGCCCTTGAACACTGAAGCTTTCTTT. It translates to CASSPRQAPLNTEAFF. The full variable domain, rest sourced from reference TRBV18 and TRBJ1-1, is NAGVMQNPRHLVRRRGQEARLRCSPMKGHSHVYWYRQLPEEGLKFMVYLQKENIIDESGMPKERFSAEFPKEGPSILRIQQVVRGDSAAYFCASSPRQAPLNTEAFFGQGTRLTVV.

The chain couples TRBV15 to TRBJ2-5, with 12 positions matching TRBD1. CDR1 and CDR2 (germline): LNHNV, YYDKDF (reference sequence). CDR3 length: 18 amino acids. V shed 1 base, J shed 5 bases, and the junction held 11 bases outside the gene matches. CDR3 in DNA: TGTGCCACCAGCAGAGGCCCCTGGGACAGGGGGCGGAGGGAGACCCAGTACTTC. Translated, it gives CATSRGPWDRGRRETQYF.

The rearrangement links TRBV29-1 to TRBJ1-1, with a tentative D call TRBD1 (6 bases). The CDR3 loop spans 13 amino acids. From germline, CDR1 is SQVTM and CDR2 ANQGSEA. Trimming left V 6 bases short and J 0 bases short, with 11 bases between. The CDR3 spells CSVGDTLNTEAFF. The CDR3, as DNA: TGCAGCGTCGGGGACACCCTGAACACTGAAGCTTTCTTT.

In its sample, this clonotype was seen a few times. The chain is built from TRBV7-9 and TRBJ1-4, with 9 bases aligning to TRBD1. V shed 4 bases, J shed 4 bases, and the junction held 4 bases outside the gene matches. The germline gives CDR1 SEHNR, CDR2 FQNEAQ (reference sequence). This CDR3 is 15 amino acids long. In DNA form, the CDR3 reads TGTGCCAGCAGCTCTTGGGACAGGGATAATGAAAAACTGTTTTTT. Protein sequence: CASSSWDRDNEKLFF.

The chain couples TRBV5-6 to TRBJ1-6; 8 bases match TRBD1. CDR1 SGHDT and CDR2 YYEEEE come from the germline V gene. Trimming at V came to 3 bases and at J to 8 bases, leaving 10 bases not matched to a gene. This CDR3 is built from 16 residues. The CDR3: CASSSSDRGSDSPLHF. The CDR3 DNA follows: TGTGCCAGCAGCTCGTCAGACAGGGGATCTGATTCACCCCTCCACTTT. The variable domain in full, completed from reference TRBV5-6 and TRBJ1-6, reads DAGVTQSPTHLIKTRGQQVTLRCSPKSGHDTVSWYQQALGQGPQFIFQYYEEEERQRGNFPDRFSGHQFPNYSSELNVNALLLGDSALYLCASSSSDRGSDSPLHFGNGTRLTVT.

The chain employs TRBV12-3 or TRBV12-4 and TRBJ1-1; TRBD1 aligns across 11 bases. V lost 5 bases, J lost 11 bases, and 10 bases stayed unmatched. There are 14 residues in the CDR3. CDR3 nucleotides: TGTGCCAGCAGTGCCCGGGACAGGGGGATCAAGGCTTTCTTT. Translated: CASSARDRGIKAFF.

This clonotype was counted many times. The chain joins TRBV29-1 to TRBJ2-3, with D perhaps TRBD2 (6 bases). Trimming shortened V by 4 bases and J by 3 bases, and 14 bases separated the two germline ends. The CDR3 covers 14 residues. Germline V gene lookup returns CDR1 SQVTM and CDR2 ANQGSEA. The CDR3 reads CSVAGRTKTDTQYF. CDR3 sequence (DNA): TGCAGCGTTGCGGGCAGGACTAAGACAGATACGCAGTATTTT.

This clonotype has just a few counts. The V call is TRBV5-6, the J call TRBJ2-1, with D perhaps TRBD1 (6 bases). The ends were cut back, 1 base at V and 14 bases at J, with 13 bases in the middle. Germline V gene sequence: CDR1 SGHDT, CDR2 YYEEEE. The CDR3 loop spans 12 amino acids. Here the CDR3 reads CASSLSQGREFF. CDR3 nucleotides: TGTGCCAGCAGCTTGAGTCAGGGGCGAGAGTTCTTC.

The V and J genes are TRBV24-1 and TRBJ2-1; the D gene is possibly TRBD2 (5 bases). CDR3 length: 15 residues. Trimming cost V 9 bases and J 4 bases, with 18 bases left between them. Germline-derived CDR1 and CDR2 are KGHDR and SFDVKD. The CDR3 region is CATRSRSSGYNEQFF. The CDR3, as DNA: TGTGCCACCCGATCAAGGTCCTCGGGGTACAATGAGCAGTTCTTC.

The chain carries TRBV3-1 and TRBJ1-1; TRBD1 is a possible D gene (6 bases). Between the trimmed V and J ends, which lost 3 bases and 5 bases, there was a span of 13 bases. This CDR3 contains 14 residues. Germline V gene lookup returns CDR1 LGHDT and CDR2 YNNKEL (reference sequence). CDR3 bases: TGTGCCAGCAGCCAGGGGGCCAGTTCGACTGAAGCTTTCTTT. It yields the protein CASSQGASSTEAFF.

This clonotype was seen a few times. The J gene is TRBJ2-3, the V gene TRBV5-1, with 7 bases matching TRBD1. Germline V gene lookup returns CDR1 SGHRS and CDR2 YFSETQ. The junction had 7 bases not matched to a gene; V was cut back by 5 bases and J by 4 bases. CDR3 size: 14 residues. The CDR3, as DNA: TGCGCCAGCAGAACAGGGGCCGGAGCAGATACGCAGTATTTT. Protein sequence: CASRTGAGADTQYF.

The V call is TRBV3-1, the J call TRBJ1-2; 7 bases align to TRBD1. This CDR3 region has 15 residues. V trimming: 1 base; J trimming: 4 bases; junction bases outside the gene matches: 6. Germline assignment: CDR1 LGHDT and CDR2 YNNKEL (reference sequence). The CDR3 region is CASSQAAGTAYGYTF. The CDR3 coding sequence is TGTGCCAGCAGCCAAGCCGCCGGGACAGCCTATGGCTACACCTTC. The full variable domain, completed using reference TRBV3-1 and TRBJ1-2, is DTAVSQTPKYLVTQMGNDKSIKCEQNLGHDTMYWYKQDSKKFLKIMFSYNNKELIINETVPNRFSPKSPDKAHLNLHINSLELGDSAVYFCASSQAAGTAYGYTFGSGTRLTVV.

The chain couples TRBV10-3 to TRBJ2-7; D could derive from TRBD1 or TRBD2 (5 bases each). This CDR3 has 12 amino acids. The germline V and J ends were trimmed by 6 bases and 5 bases, with 11 bases remaining between them. The germline CDR1 and CDR2 sequences are ENHRY and SYGVKD. The CDR3 DNA follows: TGTGCCATCAGCGCAGGGACCCACGAGCAGTACTTC. Its translation: CAISAGTHEQYF.

There are a few counts of this clonotype. V and J are TRBV6-1 and TRBJ1-2; perhaps TRBD1 as D (5 bases). Germline CDR1 reads MNHNS; CDR2 reads SASEGT. This CDR3 is 13 amino acids long. The ends were cut back, 0 bases at V and 5 bases at J, with 7 bases in the middle. The CDR3 here is CASSEAGGYGYTF. The CDR3, as DNA: TGTGCCAGCAGTGAAGCCGGGGGGTATGGCTACACCTTC.

This clonotype has more than one count but fewer than ten. V gene TRBV28 combines with J gene TRBJ2-7; 11 positions match TRBD1. The germline gives CDR1 MDHEN, CDR2 SYDVKM. V shed 5 bases, J shed 3 bases, and the junction held 9 bases outside the gene matches. This CDR3 contains 16 residues. CDR3 amino acids: CASSQHPGQGVYEQYF. CDR3 DNA: TGTGCCAGCAGTCAACACCCGGGACAGGGGGTCTACGAGCAGTACTTC.

The chain is built from TRBV18 and TRBJ2-2; D uncertain. The CDR3 runs 12 residues. CDR1 and CDR2 (germline): KGHSH, LQKENI. V was trimmed by 3 bases and J by 6 bases, leaving 5 bases between them. CDR3 in amino acids: CASSPSSGELFF. The DNA for the CDR3 is TGTGCCAGCTCACCCAGCTCCGGGGAGCTGTTTTTT.

This chain links TRBV20-1 with TRBJ1-1; D is uncertain. The CDR3 is made up of 14 amino acids. Germline V gene sequence: CDR1 DFQATT, CDR2 SNEGSKA (reference sequence). The V and J ends lost 2 bases and 4 bases respectively, with 14 bases between them. Here the CDR3 DNA reads TGCAGTGCTAGAATAACGGGCGGAAGCACTGAAGCTTTCTTT. The encoded protein is CSARITGGSTEAFF.

V gene TRBV10-3 combines with J gene TRBJ1-1; D perhaps matches TRBD1 (6 bases). Per germline, CDR1 ENHRY and CDR2 SYGVKD. Deletions cut 3 bases from V and 4 bases from J, with 9 bases between. CDR3 length: 13 residues. The CDR3: CAISDGGATEAFF. As DNA, the CDR3 is TGTGCCATCAGTGATGGGGGGGCCACTGAAGCTTTCTTT.

The gene calls are TRBV9 and TRBJ2-1; D remains unclear. Germline V gene lookup returns CDR1 SGDLS and CDR2 YYNGEE. The V and J ends lost 0 bases and 6 bases respectively, with 10 bases between them. CDR3 length: 14 amino acids. The CDR3 nucleotides are TGTGCCAGCAGCGTAGATGCACTGCTCAATGAGCAGTTCTTC. Its protein product is CASSVDALLNEQFF. Full variable domain (outside the CDR3, taken from reference TRBV9 and TRBJ2-1): DSGVTQTPKHLITATGQRVTLRCSPRSGDLSVYWYQQSLDQGLQFLIQYYNGEERAKGNILERFSAQQFPDLHSELNLSSLELGDSALYFCASSVDALLNEQFFGPGTRLTVL.

Only a few counts were recorded for this clonotype. This chain joins TRBV20-1 and TRBJ2-7; D gene uncertain. Germline values: CDR1 DFQATT, CDR2 SNEGSKA (reference sequence). This CDR3 contains 13 residues. Trimming removed 4 bases from V and 0 bases from J, with 10 bases in between. CDR3 DNA: TGCAGTGCTAACGGCGGAGCCTCCTACGAGCAGTACTTC. Residues: CSANGGASYEQYF.

A single count supports this clonotype. The V call is TRBV27, the J call TRBJ2-2; TRBD1 or TRBD2 may be the D gene (5 bases each). The germline V gene has CDR1 MNHEY and CDR2 SMNVEV (reference sequence). Trimming took off 1 base at V and 4 bases at J, with 10 bases between the two ends. This CDR3 contains 15 residues. The CDR3 spells CASSLFWGTTGELFF. The CDR3 nucleotides are TGTGCCAGCAGTTTATTTTGGGGGACCACCGGGGAGCTGTTTTTT.

The chain carries TRBV20-1 and TRBJ2-1; 9 bases match TRBD2. The V segment lost 6 bases and the J segment 0 bases; nucleotides outside the gene matches: 9. The CDR3 has 16 amino acids. Germline V gene data show CDR1 as DFQATT and CDR2 as SNEGSKA (reference sequence). The CDR3 spells CSAPRTSVSSYNEQFF. Written as DNA, the CDR3 is TGCAGTGCCCCCCGGACTAGCGTCAGCTCCTACAATGAGCAGTTCTTC.

V gene TRBV5-1 combines with J gene TRBJ2-4, with TRBD1 matching over 10 bases. CDR1 is SGHRS, CDR2 YFSETQ, per germline. The trim removed 4 bases at V and 6 bases at J, leaving 4 bases unmatched. The CDR3 runs 14 residues. The CDR3 DNA sequence: TGCGCCAGCAGCCCTGGACAGGGGGGAAACATTCAGTACTTC. Translated, it gives CASSPGQGGNIQYF.

This clonotype was recorded once. The chain is built from TRBV7-9 and TRBJ2-3; 10 positions match TRBD1. CDR3 size: 15 residues. After removal of 5 bases from V and 2 bases from J, the junction contained 4 bases not matched to a gene. Germline values: CDR1 SEHNR, CDR2 FQNEAQ (reference sequence). CDR3 DNA sequence: TGTGCCAGCAGCGGGACAGGGGTCCCCACAGATACGCAGTATTTT. It codes for CASSGTGVPTDTQYF.

The V and J genes are TRBV12-3 or TRBV12-4 and TRBJ1-1; TRBD1 might be the D (5 bases). CDR3 size: 16 residues. V was cut by 1 base and J by 1 base, with 13 bases left in between. Here the CDR3 DNA reads TGTGCCAGCAGTTTAGGGGGACTGGCCAGGAACACTGAAGCTTTCTTT. It yields the protein CASSLGGLARNTEAFF.

This clonotype was found many times. The V and J genes are TRBV29-1 and TRBJ2-2, with D perhaps TRBD1 (5 bases). Germline V gene lookup returns CDR1 SQVTM and CDR2 ANQGSEA. The CDR3 is made up of 12 amino acids. V gave up 4 bases and J gave up 5 bases, with 8 bases separating them. The CDR3 reads CSVGQTTGELFF. The CDR3 DNA sequence: TGCAGCGTTGGACAGACGACCGGGGAGCTGTTTTTT.

The CDR3 here is CASSRPGVETQYF. As DNA, the CDR3 is TGTGCCAGTAGTCGCCCTGGGGTAGAGACCCAGTACTTC. The chain carries TRBV19 and TRBJ2-5; D ambiguous. The V gene lost 5 bases and the J gene lost 4 bases, with 11 bases spanning the gap. Germline V CDR1 and CDR2: LNHDA, SQIVND (reference sequence). The CDR3 length is 13 residues.

V and J are TRBV12-3 or TRBV12-4 and TRBJ1-1, with no clear D. The CDR3 extends over 12 amino acids. The V end was cut by 5 bases, the J end by 6 bases, with 10 bases between. The CDR3 reads CASSPGLAEAFF. In DNA form, the CDR3 reads TGTGCCAGCAGTCCCGGCCTCGCTGAAGCTTTCTTT.

This clonotype was seen at least ten times. The rearrangement links TRBV12-3 or TRBV12-4 to TRBJ2-5; D possibly corresponds to TRBD1 (6 bases). The CDR3 is 14 residues long. The V end was cut by 5 bases, the J end by 5 bases, with 15 bases between. The CDR3 is CASSVYRVIETQYF. The CDR3 DNA is TGTGCCAGCAGTGTCTACAGGGTGATCGAGACCCAGTACTTC.